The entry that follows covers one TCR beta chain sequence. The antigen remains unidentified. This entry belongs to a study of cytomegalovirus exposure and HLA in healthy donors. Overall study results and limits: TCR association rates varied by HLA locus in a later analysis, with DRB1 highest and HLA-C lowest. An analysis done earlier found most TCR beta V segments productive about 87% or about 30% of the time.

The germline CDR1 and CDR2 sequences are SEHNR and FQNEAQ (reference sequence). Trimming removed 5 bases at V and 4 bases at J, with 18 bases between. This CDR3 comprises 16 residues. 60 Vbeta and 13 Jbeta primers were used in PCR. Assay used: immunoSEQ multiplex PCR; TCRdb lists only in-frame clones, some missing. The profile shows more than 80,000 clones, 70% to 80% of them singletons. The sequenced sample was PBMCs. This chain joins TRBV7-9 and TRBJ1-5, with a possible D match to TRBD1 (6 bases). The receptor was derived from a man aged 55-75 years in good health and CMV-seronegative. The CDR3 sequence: CASSPTGLGQNQPQHF. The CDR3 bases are TGTGCCAGCAGCCCTACAGGGTTAGGGCAGAATCAGCCCCAGCATTTT.